Listed below are T cell receptor beta chains from one sample, sequenced in a study of Graves' ophthalmopathy and Graves' hyperthyroidism. Each CDR3 protein gets one entry after TCRdb re-called the multiplex PCR reads with MiXCR. The table records about 620,000 distinct CDR3 sequences, about a fifth of them present only once. The sample was peripheral blood. The receptors originated from a woman aged 18-29 years with stable Graves' hyperthyroidism. Some clones in this sample may be carry-over from other donors' samples. Each CDR3 is given with its conserved first and last residue. Fields, in order: clone size, D gene, V gene, J gene, CDR3 DNA, CDR3 protein. D genes are given only for firm matches. Clone sizes are given selectively: once, few, many, or a class where the clone is expanded.

many,NA,TRBV6-1,TRBJ1-1,TGTGCCAGCAGTGAATTTGTGAGTCCAGAAGGTACTGAAGCTTTCTTT,CASSEFVSPEGTEAFF
many,TRBD1,TRBV28,TRBJ1-1,TGTGCCAGCAGCACAGGGGTAGTGGGCACTGAAGCTTTCTTT,CASSTGVVGTEAFF
many,TRBD1,TRBV9,TRBJ2-5,TGTGCCAGCAGCGTAGGGGGACAGGGATCAGAGACCCAGTACTTC,CASSVGGQGSETQYF
NA,NA,TRBV12-3/TRBV12-4,TRBJ1-4,TGTGCCAGCTCCTCAAGCGCCGGGGGCTCGGAGGAAAAACTGTTTTTT,CASSSSAGGSEEKLFF
many,TRBD1,TRBV19,TRBJ1-1,TGTGCCAGTATCCGGGACAGCCTTATGAACACTGAAGCTTTCTTT,CASIRDSLMNTEAFF
many,NA,TRBV9,TRBJ2-7,TGTGCCAGCAGCACTGCCGGGACGGTTTTCGACGAGCAGTACTTC,CASSTAGTVFDEQYF
NA,TRBD1,TRBV12-3/TRBV12-4,TRBJ1-5,TGTGCCAGCAGCCCCGGGACAGGGGACCAGCATTTT,CASSPGTGDQHF
many,TRBD2,TRBV28,TRBJ2-4,TGTGCCAGCCGCGGACTAGCGGGAAACATTCAGTACTTC,CASRGLAGNIQYF
few,NA,TRBV18,TRBJ1-6,TGTGCCAGCTCCCCACGGGACGGATCAATTGGACCCCTCCACTTT,CASSPRDGSIGPLHF
few,TRBD2,TRBV2,TRBJ2-7,TGTGCCAGCAGACTAGCGGGACCGTACGAGCAGTACTTC,CASRLAGPYEQYF